This TCR beta chain derives from a study of molecular identifiers for immune sequencing clone quantification. Bulk TCR libraries were made with methods that had been previously described and with listed TCR primers. TCRdb analysed the PCR reads with MiXCR anew, one entry per CDR3 protein. The sample holds approximately 670,000 distinct CDR3 sequences, roughly 21% seen once. V was shortened by 6 bases and J by 0 bases, with 12 bases between the two germline ends. Germline CDR1 MNHEY, CDR2 SVGAGI. The CDR3 is 14 amino acids. In its sample, this clonotype was seen many times. The TCR comes from a human donor in good health. Some libraries in this study had Jurkat cell RNA spiked in. The J gene is TRBJ2-7, the V gene TRBV6-5, with D tentatively TRBD1 (5 bases). Sequenced input: naive CD8+ T cells from blood, with Jurkat cell RNA spiked in. Subset noted: FACS-sorted CD8+CD4-CCR7+CD45RA+ naive T cells. The CDR3: CASSNKDSSYEQYF. In DNA form, the CDR3 reads TGTGCCAGCAGCAACAAAGACAGCTCCTACGAGCAGTACTTC.